This entry lists 28 T cell receptor beta chains sequenced from one sample in a study of response to subunit inactivated influenza vaccine listed by TCRdb under 2018. Preparation of the library involved RT-PCR. Sequencing was performed on an Illumina HiSeq 2500. Clones were called with MiXCR by TCRdb after fastp trimmed the public reads at Q25, and only in-frame beta chains were retained. Merged by CDR3 protein, the rows form single entries marked with the most common genes and DNA. In this sample the table shows 610,000 or so distinct CDR3 sequences, approximately 14% of which occur a single time. The top ten clones comprise roughly 10% of the sample. The input for sequencing was PBMCs from blood, taken 11 to 12 days after vaccination. The receptors come from a man aged 45-65 years who received an inactivated influenza vaccine. Donor details come from another sample of the same person, matched by shared clones.

This clonotype was seen a handful of times. The rearrangement links TRBV19 to TRBJ2-7; TRBD2 matches at 8 bases. Germline V gene data show CDR1 as LNHDA and CDR2 as SQIVND (reference sequence). The CDR3 has 16 residues. The ends lost 8 bases at V and 3 bases at J; junction bases unmatched: 15. CDR3 region: CASWAGGPHPLYEQYF. The CDR3 nucleotides read TGTGCCAGTTGGGCGGGGGGCCCACACCCCCTCTACGAGCAGTACTTC.

CDR3: CASGRQRNYGYTF. The CDR3 DNA reads as TGTGCCAGCGGGAGACAGAGAAACTATGGCTACACCTTC. The rearrangement joins TRBV6-1 to TRBJ1-2; tentatively, D is TRBD1 (5 bases). CDR3 size: 13 residues. The germline gives CDR1 MNHNS, CDR2 SASEGT. Trimming took off 8 bases at V and 2 bases at J, with 12 bases between the two ends.

The CDR3 DNA reads TGTGCCAGTGCGAACCCGGACGTGAACACTGAAGCTTTCTTT. Its translation is CASANPDVNTEAFF. V gene TRBV19 combines with J gene TRBJ1-1; D not certain. Germline loops: CDR1 LNHDA, CDR2 SQIVND (reference sequence). The V end was cut by 8 bases, the J end by 0 bases, with 13 bases between. CDR3 length: 14 amino acids.

In this sample, this clonotype turned up a few times. The V gene is TRBV4-1, the J gene TRBJ1-5; D gene uncertain. The CDR3 runs 14 residues. The germline V gene has CDR1 MGHRA and CDR2 YSYEKL. V lost 3 bases to trimming and J lost 6 bases, with 12 bases between them. The chain's CDR3 is CASSQETSSQPQHF. CDR3 in DNA: TGCGCCAGCAGCCAGGAAACAAGTAGTCAGCCCCAGCATTTT.

Only a few counts were recorded for this clonotype. This sequence joins TRBV5-1 and TRBJ2-5; 16 nucleotides agree with TRBD2. V lost 0 bases, J lost 0 bases, and 5 bases stayed unmatched. This CDR3 is 19 amino acids long. Germline CDR1 SGHRS, CDR2 YFSETQ. CDR3 loop: CASSLEAGLAGGYQETQYF. The CDR3 DNA is TGCGCCAGCAGCTTGGAAGCGGGACTAGCGGGGGGGTACCAAGAGACCCAGTACTTC.

In its sample, this clonotype was seen a few times. The chain couples TRBV7-9 to TRBJ2-1; 13 bases line up with TRBD2. Germline CDR1 is SEHNR and CDR2 is FQNEAQ (reference sequence). CDR3 length: 16 residues. J was trimmed by 10 bases and V by 6 bases; bases with no gene match: 12. The CDR3: CASRSNGLAGAREQFF. CDR3 in DNA: TGTGCCAGCAGGTCAAACGGACTAGCGGGGGCCCGAGAGCAGTTCTTC.

This clonotype has more than one count but fewer than ten. The chain employs TRBV2 and TRBJ1-2; 7 bases map to TRBD1. In germline, CDR1 is SNHLY, CDR2 FYNNEI. The length of the CDR3 is 13 residues. With V trimmed by 6 bases and J by 6 bases, 7 bases remained unmatched. The CDR3 loop reads CASRLQGRNGYTF. The CDR3 nucleotides are TGTGCCAGCAGACTACAGGGGAGGAATGGCTACACCTTC.

This clonotype was counted only a few times. V is TRBV28 and J is TRBJ2-1; D call uncertain. Trimming stripped 9 bases from V and 6 bases from J, with 15 bases between. The CDR3 has 13 amino acids. From germline, CDR1 is MDHEN and CDR2 SYDVKM. The CDR3 loop reads CASASPESNEQFF. CDR3 bases: TGTGCCAGTGCTTCCCCGGAGTCCAATGAGCAGTTCTTC.

The chain is built from TRBV24-1 and TRBJ2-1; D is tentatively TRBD1 or TRBD2 (5 bases each). Trimming removed 7 bases at V and 7 bases at J, with 13 bases between. This CDR3 region has 13 residues. CDR1 and CDR2 (germline): KGHDR, SFDVKD. DNA for the CDR3: TGTGCCACCAGGCCAGGGTGGGAGAATGAGCAGTTCTTC. Protein: CATRPGWENEQFF.

This chain links TRBV20-1 with TRBJ2-7; 14 nucleotides align to TRBD2. V lost 5 bases to trimming and J lost 2 bases; unmatched junction nucleotides: 11. The CDR3 totals 17 residues. The germline CDR1 and CDR2 sequences are DFQATT and SNEGSKA (reference sequence). CDR3 in DNA: TGCAGTGCTGCTCGACTAGCGGGAGGGCTAGCACCCTACGAGCAGTACTTC. It encodes CSAARLAGGLAPYEQYF.

In this sample, this clonotype turned up many times. The chain has TRBV20-1 and TRBJ2-3, with D hard to call. The CDR3 is made up of 10 amino acids. Trimming took off 6 bases at V and 5 bases at J, with 6 bases between the two ends. CDR1 DFQATT and CDR2 SNEGSKA come from the germline V gene (reference sequence). The CDR3 sequence: CSARIDTQYF. In DNA, the CDR3 is TGCAGTGCCAGGATAGATACGCAGTATTTT.

This chain links TRBV7-2 with TRBJ1-6; D gene ambiguous. V lost 4 bases and J 5 bases, leaving 9 bases between the germline ends. This CDR3 region has 14 residues. CDR1 and CDR2 (germline): SGHTA, FQGNSA. The CDR3 DNA reads TGTGCCAGCAGCTCTGGACTGGATAATTCACCCCTCCACTTT. The encoded protein is CASSSGLDNSPLHF.

This clonotype came up many times. The chain has TRBV10-2 and TRBJ2-1; 11 nucleotides agree with TRBD1. Losses at the gene ends were 6 bases for V and 8 bases for J; bases not matched to a gene: 3. The germline gives CDR1 WSHSY, CDR2 SAAADI. The CDR3 has 13 amino acids. This chain's CDR3 is CASRDRGQHEQFF. In DNA, the CDR3 is TGCGCCAGCAGGGACAGGGGGCAGCATGAGCAGTTCTTC.

The V and J genes are TRBV14 and TRBJ2-2, with D unclear. V was cut by 3 bases and J by 4 bases, with 12 bases left in between. This CDR3 has 15 residues. Germline V gene data show CDR1 as SGHDN and CDR2 as FVKESK. CDR3 sequence reads: CASSQVAPGTGELFF. The CDR3 DNA sequence: TGTGCCAGCAGCCAGGTTGCCCCGGGCACCGGGGAGCTGTTTTTT.

The chain has TRBV10-3 and TRBJ2-7; the D call may be TRBD1 or TRBD2 (5 bases each). With 3 bases removed from V and 2 bases from J, the gap between germline ends came to 11 bases. The CDR3 consists of 14 residues. CDR1 is ENHRY, CDR2 SYGVKD, per germline. This chain's CDR3 is CAISDSQGPYEQYF. DNA for the CDR3: TGTGCCATCAGTGACTCGCAGGGACCCTACGAGCAGTACTTC.

Here the CDR3 reads CASSVREETDTQYF. For the CDR3, the DNA is TGCGCCAGCAGCGTCAGGGAGGAAACAGATACGCAGTATTTT. The chain has TRBV5-1 and TRBJ2-3; perhaps TRBD2 as D (6 bases). V was trimmed by 4 bases and J by 3 bases, leaving 12 bases between them. The germline gives CDR1 SGHRS, CDR2 YFSETQ. The CDR3 is 14 residues long.

The rearrangement links TRBV10-3 to TRBJ1-4; no clear D gene. Trimming pared 6 bases from V and 0 bases from J, leaving 8 bases between. The germline V gene encodes CDR1 ENHRY and CDR2 SYGVKD. CDR3 size: 14 residues. The CDR3 sequence is CAIRADATNEKLFF. In DNA, the CDR3 is TGTGCCATCAGAGCAGATGCAACTAATGAAAAACTGTTTTTT.

V and J are TRBV11-3 and TRBJ2-1; 7 nucleotides line up with TRBD2. This CDR3 is built from 17 residues. V gave up 4 bases and J gave up 2 bases; unmatched junction bases: 11. Germline V lookup: CDR1 SGHNT, CDR2 YENEEA. The CDR3 DNA reads as TGTGCCAGCAGCTCCGGTACGGGGCGGGGGACCTACAATGAGCAGTTCTTC. Amino acid sequence: CASSSGTGRGTYNEQFF. Full variable domain (rest looked up from reference TRBV11-3 and TRBJ2-1): EAGVVQSPRYKIIEKKQPVAFWCNPISGHNTLYWYLQNLGQGPELLIRYENEEAVDDSQLPKDRFSAERLKGVDSTLKIQPAELGDSAVYLCASSSGTGRGTYNEQFFGPGTRLTVL.

This clonotype was found a few times. The V and J genes are TRBV30 and TRBJ2-2, with TRBD2 as a possible D gene (6 bases). V gave up 3 bases and J gave up 4 bases, with 15 bases separating them. This CDR3 contains 15 residues. In germline, CDR1 is GTSNPN, CDR2 SVGIG (reference sequence). The CDR3 coding sequence is TGTGCCTGGAGGTCGACGGGAGTTGTCACCGGGGAGCTGTTTTTT. Protein sequence: CAWRSTGVVTGELFF.

This chain links TRBV20-1 with TRBJ1-2, with 9 bases matching TRBD1. CDR3 size: 16 residues. V shed 3 bases, J shed 0 bases, and the junction held 8 bases outside the gene matches. Germline loops: CDR1 DFQATT, CDR2 SNEGSKA (reference sequence). For the CDR3, the DNA is TGCAGTGCTAGCGTCCCGGGACAGGGCGCTAACTATGGCTACACCTTC. Its translation is CSASVPGQGANYGYTF.

This chain uses TRBV12-3 or TRBV12-4 with TRBJ1-2; weak D call: TRBD1 (6 bases). The length of the CDR3 is 11 residues. V was cut by 6 bases and J by 8 bases, with 10 bases left in between. The CDR3 DNA is TGTGCCAGCAGCCCAGGGGACGGCTACACCTTC. Translating it yields CASSPGDGYTF.

The genes are TRBV9 and TRBJ2-1; 7 nucleotides agree with TRBD1. The CDR3 is 17 residues long. J lost 3 bases, V lost 4 bases, and 13 bases had no gene match. Germline assignment: CDR1 SGDLS and CDR2 YYNGEE. DNA of the CDR3: TGTGCCAGCAGCCCCCCGACAGGGAACGGGGACTACAATGAGCAGTTCTTC. As protein: CASSPPTGNGDYNEQFF.

The rearrangement uses TRBV6-1 and TRBJ1-2, with 7 bases identical to TRBD1. There are 14 residues in the CDR3. Trimming removed 6 bases from V and 4 bases from J; junction bases left unmatched: 8. The V gene's germline CDR1 is MNHNS and CDR2 SASEGT. CDR3 coding DNA: TGTGCCAGCAGGTCACAGGGGTTGTTCTATGGCTACACCTTC. This gives the protein CASRSQGLFYGYTF.

This clonotype was recorded a few times. The V gene is TRBV18, the J gene TRBJ2-2; D ambiguous. There are 15 residues in the CDR3. Germline V CDR1 and CDR2: KGHSH, LQKENI. V shed 2 bases and J shed 0 bases, with 7 bases lying between them. The CDR3 DNA reads TGTGCCAGCTCACCAGCTAGAACGAACACCGGGGAGCTGTTTTTT. Residues: CASSPARTNTGELFF.

The chain is built from TRBV4-1 and TRBJ2-7; 10 bases agree with TRBD2. After removal of 2 bases from V and 2 bases from J, the junction contained 12 bases not matched to a gene. Germline values: CDR1 MGHRA, CDR2 YSYEKL. There are 18 residues in the CDR3. The CDR3 here is CASSQIRPSGGSTYEQYF. The DNA for the CDR3 is TGCGCCAGCAGCCAAATACGACCTAGCGGGGGCTCTACCTACGAGCAGTACTTC.

This clonotype came up once. This chain links TRBV7-2 with TRBJ2-7; D might be TRBD1 (6 bases). Germline assignment: CDR1 SGHTA and CDR2 FQGNSA. V lost 4 bases and J 6 bases, leaving 13 bases between the germline ends. CDR3 length: 13 amino acids. For the CDR3, the DNA is TGTGCCAGCAGCTCCCACAGGGTTGGCGAGCAGTACTTC. This encodes CASSSHRVGEQYF. Filled out from reference TRBV7-2 and TRBJ2-7, the complete variable domain reads GAGVSQSPSNKVTEKGKDVELRCDPISGHTALYWYRQSLGQGLEFLIYFQGNSAPDKSGLPSDRFSAERTGGSVSTLTIQRTQQEDSAVYLCASSSHRVGEQYFGPGTRLTVT.

In its sample, this clonotype was seen a few times. The chain uses TRBV18 and TRBJ2-2; 7 positions match TRBD2. This CDR3 contains 16 residues. In germline, CDR1 is KGHSH, CDR2 LQKENI. With V trimmed by 0 bases and J by 4 bases, 5 bases remained unmatched. Here the CDR3 DNA reads TGTGCCAGCTCACCACCAAGGACTAGAGGCACCGGGGAGCTGTTTTTT. Protein sequence: CASSPPRTRGTGELFF.

The rearrangement links TRBV5-1 to TRBJ1-1; D is unresolved. V was cut by 2 bases and J by 4 bases, with 15 bases left in between. The CDR3 is 15 amino acids. Germline CDR1 and CDR2: SGHRS and YFSETQ. The CDR3 coding sequence is TGCGCCAGCAGCTTAGGTCCGGAGTCGGGCACTGAAGCTTTCTTT. As protein: CASSLGPESGTEAFF. The variable domain in full, with the rest retrieved from reference TRBV5-1 and TRBJ1-1, is KAGVTQTPRYLIKTRGQQVTLSCSPISGHRSVSWYQQTPGQGLQFLFEYFSETQRNKGNFPGRFSGRQFSNSRSEMNVSTLELGDSALYLCASSLGPESGTEAFFGQGTRLTVV.